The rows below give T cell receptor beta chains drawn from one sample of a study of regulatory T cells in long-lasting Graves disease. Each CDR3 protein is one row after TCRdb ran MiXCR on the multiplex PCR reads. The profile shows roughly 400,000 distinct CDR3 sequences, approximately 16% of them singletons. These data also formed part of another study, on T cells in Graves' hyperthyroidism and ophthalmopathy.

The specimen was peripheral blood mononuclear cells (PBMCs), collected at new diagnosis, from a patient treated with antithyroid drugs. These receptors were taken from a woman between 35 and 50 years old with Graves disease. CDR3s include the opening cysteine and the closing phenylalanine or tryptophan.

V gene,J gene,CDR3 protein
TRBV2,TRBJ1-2,CAAGGGSYGYTF
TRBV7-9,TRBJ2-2,CASSLMDTGELFF
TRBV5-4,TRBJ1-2,CASQATSGTYGYTF
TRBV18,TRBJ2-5,CASSPEIETQYF
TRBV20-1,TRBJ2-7,CSATDSFNYEQYF
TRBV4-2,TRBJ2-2,CASSQEGGGNTGELFF
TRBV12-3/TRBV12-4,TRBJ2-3,CASSLIAGKRPFSTDTQYF
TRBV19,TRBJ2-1,CASSIDLAGVKNEQFF
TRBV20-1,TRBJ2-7,CSAREIRQGAYEQYF
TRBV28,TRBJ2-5,CASSLRAGVLETQYF
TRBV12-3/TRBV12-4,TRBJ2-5,CASSLRTSGQETQYF